This T cell receptor (beta chain) was documented in a study of CD8 T cells in ankylosing spondylitis. Study results and limitations: Earlier work had already found some motif variants in reactive arthritis synovial fluid and blood. Made up of eight highly homologous variants, a TCR beta motif appeared characteristic of ankylosing spondylitis blood.

Points on this clonotype: What it recognizes is unknown.

V lost 2 bases, J lost 2 bases, and 7 bases lay in between. Germline CDR1 is LGHDT and CDR2 is YNNKEL (reference sequence). This CDR3 region has 14 residues. TCRdb passed the 5' RACE reads through MiXCR, listing each CDR3 protein once. The sample yields over 600,000 distinct CDR3 sequences, around a fifth seen once. The sample consisted of blood, either unsorted or a sorted T cell fraction (not recorded which). This sequence originates from a male donor with ankylosing spondylitis. V usage is TRBV3-1 and J usage is TRBJ1-5; D gene ambiguous. The chain's CDR3 is CASSQSNGNQPQHF. DNA for the CDR3: TGTGCCAGCAGCCAATCTAATGGCAATCAGCCCCAGCATTTT.